This T cell receptor (beta chain) is from a study of patients and donors after allogeneic stem cell transplantation. In this sample, this clonotype turned up a few times. Each CDR3 protein is one row after TCRdb ran MiXCR on the RT-PCR reads. The sample lists about 89,000 distinct CDR3 sequences, 48% seen once, with approximately 66% in the top ten. This CDR3 spans 14 amino acids. Germline values: CDR1 KGHDR, CDR2 SFDVKD. V dropped 3 bases and J dropped 3 bases, with 10 bases sitting between them. The TCR originated in a human donor who was either an allogeneic HSCT recipient or a stem cell or donor lymphocyte infusion donor (not recorded which). It is not recorded whose cells these are; they may come from a transplant donor. Specimen: blood, either unsorted or a sorted T cell fraction (not recorded which). V usage is TRBV24-1 and J usage is TRBJ1-1; D remains ambiguous. The CDR3 spells CATSDGRTDTEAFF. In DNA, the CDR3 is TGTGCCACCAGTGATGGGCGGACCGACACTGAAGCTTTCTTT.